This TCR beta chain was sequenced during a study of blood T cell repertoires in COVID-19. Study background: Collection of acute and convalescent COVID-19 samples took place in the United States, Italy and Spain. Nucleic acid was either cDNA or gDNA, and it came from T cells, B-cell-depleted T cells, or PBMCs.

Trimming took 1 base from V and 1 from J; bases not matched to a gene: 9. This CDR3 has 18 amino acids. CDR1 is SGHVS, CDR2 FQNEAQ, per germline. Libraries were prepared by immunoSEQ multiplex PCR; TCRdb keeps only in-frame clonotypes and omits some of them. The sample contains roughly 380,000 clones, more than 75% of which appear only once. This sequence joins TRBV7-8 and TRBJ2-7; 11 nucleotides line up with TRBD2. This TCR derives from a human donor with acute or convalescent COVID-19. The donor label of this sample is uncertain. The sequenced sample was peripheral blood. The CDR3 region has the DNA TGTGCCAGCAGCTTAGTACGTAGCGGGAGGGCCTCATCCTACGAGCAGTACTTC. It specifies CASSLVRSGRASSYEQYF. The variable domain in full, with the rest retrieved from reference TRBV7-8 and TRBJ2-7, is GAGVSQSPRYKVAKRGQDVALRCDPISGHVSLFWYQQALGQGPEFLTYFQNEAQLDKSGLPSDRFFAERPEGSVSTLKIQRTQQEDSAVYLCASSLVRSGRASSYEQYFGPGTRLTVT.